This T cell receptor beta chain was found in a study of T cells expressing NK-cell markers (dated by TCRdb to 2018 to 2020). In terms of the full investigation: TCR beta-chain repertoires were profiled in sorted CD3+CD56+NKG2C+, CD3+CD56+NKG2C- and CD3+CD56-NKG2C+ T-cell subsets from fewer than 10 donors. The eight sequenced donors were randomly selected healthy volunteers, three men and five women. Among the eight sequenced donors, only one was HCMV-seronegative, while the other seven were HCMV-seropositive. Illumina HiSeq 2000/2500, MiSeq or NextSeq was used to sequence libraries as 2 x 150 bp reads.

For CDR1 and CDR2, the germline V gene lists SGHRS and YFSETQ. The CDR3 goes from the cysteine to the phenylalanine over 15 residues. No DNA is given. General conclusions and limits of the study: Those dominant clonotypes were again the most abundant among CD3+CD56-NKG2C+ cells in a handful of donors, at about 28.3-60.1%. In roughly six donors, the dominant CD3+CD56+NKG2C+ clonotypes ranked among the top 10 CD8+ clonotypes, making up roughly 1.0-7.5% of CD8+ T cells. It remained unclear whether the expanded NKG2C-expressing T cell clones were specific for HCMV antigens.

TCRdb lists the instrument as Illumina HiSeq 2000. TCR beta cDNA libraries were prepared using 5'RACE template switching, which introduced a universal primer site and unique molecular identifiers. cDNA synthesis was primed from the TCR beta constant segment and was followed by two successive PCR amplification steps. Per the original workflow: MIGEC was used to demultiplex reads and group reads by UMI, and MiTCR was used to assemble and quantify clonotypes. To exclude erroneous sequences, any TCR cDNA sequence not supported by at least two reads was discarded. The tcR package was used for downstream repertoire analysis, and clonotypes were matched between fractions using CDR3 nucleotide sequence together with V segment. Antigen specificity was annotated against VDJdb with VDJmatch, allowing one amino acid substitution in CDR3. Through TCRdb reprocessing, the reads give one entry per CDR3 protein sequence; DNA is omitted. Clone size and V and J calls follow TCRdb, not the original study. This sample's listing comprises roughly 450,000 distinct CDR3 sequences. In total, the top ten clones hold over 1.1% of the sample.

Remarks on this clonotype: Its antigen is still unknown.

To determine HCMV serostatus, a commercial ELISA kit was used to detect HCMV-specific IgG in serum. Ficoll density gradient centrifugation was used to isolate peripheral blood mononuclear cells from blood. Rearrangement joined TRBV5-1 to TRBJ1-1; TCRdb proposes TRBD1, but this gene call is untestable without DNA. The source is a woman in her fifties or sixties in good health. Donor details come from another sample of the same person, matched by shared clones. Sequencing input: blood T cells: a sorted CD56 or NKG2C T cell subset, CD4+ or CD8+ T cells, or bulk PBMC T cells (not recorded which). The CDR3 corresponds to CASSLETGTGTEAFF.